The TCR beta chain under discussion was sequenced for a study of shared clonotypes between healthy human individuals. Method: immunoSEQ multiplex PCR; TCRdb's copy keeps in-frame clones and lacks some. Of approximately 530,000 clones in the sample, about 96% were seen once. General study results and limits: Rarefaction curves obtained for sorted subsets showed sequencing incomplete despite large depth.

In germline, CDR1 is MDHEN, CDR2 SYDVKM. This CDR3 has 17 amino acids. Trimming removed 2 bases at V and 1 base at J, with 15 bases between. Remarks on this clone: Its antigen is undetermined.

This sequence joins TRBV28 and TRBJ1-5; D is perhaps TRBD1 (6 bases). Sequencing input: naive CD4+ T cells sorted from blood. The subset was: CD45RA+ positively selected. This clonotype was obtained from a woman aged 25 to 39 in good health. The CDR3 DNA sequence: TGTGCCAGCAGTTTAGGGGTGAGGGGGGCGAGCAATCAGCCCCAGCATTTT. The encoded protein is CASSLGVRGASNQPQHF.